The rows below give T cell receptor beta chains drawn from one sample of a study of T cell responses to AZD1222 COVID-19 vaccine. Here immunoSEQ multiplex PCR was the method, and the copy in TCRdb shows in-frame clones only, minus some. The table has about 190,000 clones, 85% to 90% seen once. The input for sequencing was peripheral blood, taken on day 0 of AZD1222 vaccination. The receptor set was obtained from an adult in good health. Each CDR3 is given with its conserved first and last residue. The D gene is left open where the match is weak. The size of a clone is reported for some rows only, either as once, few or many, or as a class for expanded clones.

D gene,V gene,J gene,clone size,CDR3 DNA,CDR3 protein
-,TRBV5-1,TRBJ2-5,-,TGCGCCAGCAGCTTGCAACCAGGCGGGTGGGAGACCCAGTACTTC,CASSLQPGGWETQYF
TRBD1,TRBV24-1,TRBJ1-5,-,TGTGCCACCAGTGACCCCGGGACAGGAAATTCTGATCAGCCCCAGCATTTT,CATSDPGTGNSDQPQHF
-,TRBV9,TRBJ2-2,-,TGTGCCAGCAGCGCTTCAGCTGGGGGGGAGCTGTTTTTT,CASSASAGGELFF
TRBD2,TRBV9,TRBJ2-5,-,TGTGCCAGCAGCGTAGTCCGTAGTAGCGGGGGGCCTAAAGAGACCCAGTACTTC,CASSVVRSSGGPKETQYF
-,TRBV11-3,TRBJ2-7,-,TGTGCCAGCAGCTACGGGGGAGAGGGCTCCTTTGAGGAGCAGTACTTC,CASSYGGEGSFEEQYF
-,TRBV19,TRBJ1-2,once,TGTGCCAGTAGTATTTCACAGGGTTCTAACTATGGCTACACCTTC,CASSISQGSNYGYTF
-,TRBV9,TRBJ2-2,-,TGTGCCAGCAGCGAACCGGGACGGACCTTCACCGGGGAGCTGTTTTTT,CASSEPGRTFTGELFF
-,TRBV19,TRBJ2-6,-,TGTGCCAGTAGTATAGGACAAATCTCTGGGGCCAACGTCCTGACTTTC,CASSIGQISGANVLTF
-,TRBV25-1,TRBJ2-1,-,TGTGCCAGCAGTCTTAATCCGGGACGGCGGACCGAGCAGTTCTTC,CASSLNPGRRTEQFF
-,TRBV4-2,TRBJ1-4,-,TGTGCCAGCAGCCAAGATCGGGGCCACCGCTCGGGCCATAATGAAAAACTGTTTTTT,CASSQDRGHRSGHNEKLFF
TRBD1,TRBV7-9,TRBJ2-7,-,TGTGCCAGCAGCCCCTTGACAGGGTTGAGCTCCTACGAGCAGTACTTC,CASSPLTGLSSYEQYF
-,TRBV11-3,TRBJ2-2,-,TGTGCCAGCAGCCGAAGCGGACCGAACACCGGGGAGCTGTTTTTT,CASSRSGPNTGELFF
-,TRBV5-6,TRBJ1-3,-,TGTGCCAGCAGCCGAGTGCGTAAGGGGATCTCTGGAAACACCATATATTTT,CASSRVRKGISGNTIYF
-,TRBV6-5,TRBJ1-2,once,TGTGCCAGCAGTACAGCAGGGAATTATGGCTACACCTTC,CASSTAGNYGYTF
TRBD1,TRBV27,TRBJ1-1,-,TGTGCCAGCAGTTTAAGGGGCCCCGGGACAGGGGGGAAGGGGACTGAAGCTTTCTTT,CASSLRGPGTGGKGTEAFF
-,TRBV19,TRBJ1-1,-,TGTGCCAGTAGCGGGTTAATGAACACTGAAGCTTTCTTT,CASSGLMNTEAFF
TRBD1,TRBV6-2/TRBV6-3,TRBJ2-1,-,TGTGCCAGCAGTTACCCGGACAGGGGGCTTCCGTTCTTC,CASSYPDRGLPFF
-,TRBV11-3,TRBJ2-7,-,TGTGCCAGCAGCTTAGACAGTACCTCCTACGAGCAGTACTTC,CASSLDSTSYEQYF
-,TRBV30,TRBJ2-7,-,TGTGCCTGCTTAGAAAGGGGATACGAGCAGTACTTC,CACLERGYEQYF
TRBD1,TRBV2,TRBJ2-7,-,TGTGCCAGCAGAGAGCCCGGGACAGGGGGTTCCCACGAGCAGTACTTC,CASREPGTGGSHEQYF
-,TRBV19,TRBJ2-1,-,TGTGCCAGTAGCCGACAGGACAATGAGCAGTTCTTC,CASSRQDNEQFF
TRBD1,TRBV12-3/TRBV12-4,TRBJ2-4,-,TGTGCCAGCAGGCCGGGACAGGGAGTTCAGTACTTC,CASRPGQGVQYF
-,TRBV19,TRBJ1-4,-,TGTGCCAGTAGTATCCAGGGTTTACCTAATGAAAAACTGTTTTTT,CASSIQGLPNEKLFF
TRBD1,TRBV7-2,TRBJ1-2,-,TGTGCCAGCAGCCCGGGGACAGCCTATGGCTACACCTTC,CASSPGTAYGYTF
-,TRBV30,TRBJ1-5,-,TGTGCCTGGAGTAGGGCCGTCAATCAGCCCCAGCATTTT,CAWSRAVNQPQHF
-,TRBV4-1,TRBJ2-3,-,TGCGCCAGCAGCCTTCGCACAGATACGCAGTATTTT,CASSLRTDTQYF
-,TRBV10-3,TRBJ2-3,-,TGTGCCATCAAGGGCCCTAGCACAGATACGCAGTATTTT,CAIKGPSTDTQYF
-,TRBV20-1,TRBJ2-7,once,TGCAGTGCTGGGCGCTACGAGCAGTACTTC,CSAGRYEQYF